Listed below are T cell receptor beta chains from one sample, sequenced in a study of shared clonotypes between healthy human individuals. Repertoires were generated with immunoSEQ multiplex PCR, while TCRdb's copy carries only in-frame clones and drops some. The sample lists a few hundred thousand clones, 87% occurring once. The sample consisted of memory CD8+ T cells sorted from blood. These receptors came from a man aged 18 to 30 in good health. Each CDR3 is given without its conserved first and last residue. Clone size is given for some rows only: seen once, a few or many times, or a class if the clone is expanded.

NA | TRBJ2-3 | TRBV2 | ASSENYPPSLAGLFTDTQY
NA | TRBJ2-5 | TRBV4-1 | ASSQETQVGETQY
NA | TRBJ2-1 | TRBV9 | ASSVEGALNNEQF
few | TRBJ2-3 | TRBV7-6 | ASTLGGADTQY
NA | TRBJ1-2 | TRBV4-1 | ASSQAPTNYGYT
NA | TRBJ2-7 | TRBV20-1 | SASSHYEQY
NA | TRBJ1-5 | TRBV4-1 | ASSSRDRGVQPQH
many | TRBJ2-7 | TRBV27 | ASSLQGTYEQY
NA | TRBJ2-7 | TRBV2 | ASSAGTAYEQY
NA | TRBJ2-5 | TRBV6-5 | ASTPGTPQETQY
NA | TRBJ2-5 | TRBV7-2 | ASSSAGGLEGETQY
NA | TRBJ2-7 | TRBV29-1 | SVELAGDNEQY
NA | TRBJ2-1 | TRBV9 | ASSGPGTSGSNEQF
NA | TRBJ2-7 | TRBV7-6 | ASSLGPGLAGEQY
NA | TRBJ2-1 | TRBV4-3 | ASSQDLGLAGGRNEQF
NA | TRBJ2-7 | TRBV6-5 | ASSRGLGEQY
few | TRBJ1-3 | TRBV30 | ASQGQGETGNTIY
once | TRBJ2-7 | TRBV4-2 | ASSQRGTYEQY
NA | TRBJ1-1 | TRBV10-3 | AISEGTGVTEAF
NA | TRBJ2-5 | TRBV7-9 | ASSPNLGGTQY
NA | TRBJ2-1 | TRBV18 | ANFRGTSIHNEQF
NA | TRBJ2-4 | TRBV27 | ASSLLGENIQY
NA | TRBJ2-6 | TRBV5-1 | ASSDSSGANVLT
NA | TRBJ2-7 | TRBV2 | ASSDRLSYEQY
few | TRBJ2-3 | TRBV5-6 | ASSLVSGGTDTQY
NA | TRBJ2-1 | TRBV30 | AWSWLAGVNEQF
NA | TRBJ1-1 | TRBV10-3 | AISESDNRFLNTEAF
NA | TRBJ1-4 | TRBV6-5 | ASSYTRGRDEKLF
many | TRBJ2-5 | TRBV28 | ASSGWVAGEQETQY
NA | TRBJ2-1 | TRBV7-9 | ASSFQAGVLGNEQF
NA | TRBJ2-3 | TRBV27 | ASRDYTDTQY
NA | TRBJ1-5 | TRBV30 | ASSLDGVSQPQH
NA | TRBJ2-7 | TRBV7-9 | ASSLNPPGTGFSYEQY
NA | TRBJ1-1 | TRBV20-1 | RLGITEAF
NA | TRBJ2-7 | TRBV6-5 | ASSSSGTYEQY
NA | TRBJ2-7 | TRBV10-1 | ASSEGTGGLEQY
NA | TRBJ2-5 | TRBV2 | ASTSGGLVETQY
NA | TRBJ2-7 | TRBV9 | ASSASQGRDEQY
NA | TRBJ2-1 | TRBV27 | ASSLLHPLYNEQF
NA | TRBJ2-7 | TRBV28 | ASSPTGPYEQY
many | TRBJ1-5 | TRBV6-5 | ASSLQGGQPQH
few | TRBJ2-1 | TRBV19 | ASSLYNEQF
NA | TRBJ1-4 | TRBV7-9 | ASSPIEPRGEEKLF
NA | TRBJ2-5 | TRBV2 | ASSDLLTGEETQY
NA | TRBJ2-7 | TRBV11-2 | ASSLARNEQY
once | TRBJ2-7 | TRBV13 | ASSLEGQGVSEQY
NA | TRBJ1-1 | TRBV7-9 | ASSLSSAF
NA | TRBJ2-2 | TRBV6-5 | ASSPAPNTGELF
NA | TRBJ1-2 | TRBV6-1 | ASSDWGGQVITGYT
NA | TRBJ1-1 | TRBV6-5 | ASSYGEGNTEAF